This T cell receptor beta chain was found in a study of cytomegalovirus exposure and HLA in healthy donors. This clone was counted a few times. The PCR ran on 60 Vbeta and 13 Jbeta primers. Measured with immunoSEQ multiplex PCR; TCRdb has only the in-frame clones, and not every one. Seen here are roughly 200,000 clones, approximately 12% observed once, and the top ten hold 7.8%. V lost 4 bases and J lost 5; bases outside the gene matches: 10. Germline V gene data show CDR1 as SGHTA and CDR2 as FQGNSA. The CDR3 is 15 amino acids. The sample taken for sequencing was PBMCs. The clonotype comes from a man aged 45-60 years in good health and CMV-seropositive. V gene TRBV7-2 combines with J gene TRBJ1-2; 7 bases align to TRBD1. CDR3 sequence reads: CASSYRQGREYGYTF. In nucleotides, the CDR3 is TGTGCCAGCAGCTACAGACAGGGAAGGGAGTATGGCTACACCTTC.